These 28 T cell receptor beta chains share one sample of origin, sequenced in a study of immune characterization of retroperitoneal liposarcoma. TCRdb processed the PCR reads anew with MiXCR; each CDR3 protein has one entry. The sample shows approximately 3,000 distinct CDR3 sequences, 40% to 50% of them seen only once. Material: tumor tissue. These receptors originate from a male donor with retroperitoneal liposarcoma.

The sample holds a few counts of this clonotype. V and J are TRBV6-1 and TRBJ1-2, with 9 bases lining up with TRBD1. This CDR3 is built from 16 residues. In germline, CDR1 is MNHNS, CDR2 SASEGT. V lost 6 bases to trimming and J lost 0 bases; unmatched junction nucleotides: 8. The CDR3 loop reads CASRAGTGTSNYGYTF. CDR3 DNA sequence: TGTGCCAGCAGAGCCGGGACAGGGACCTCTAACTATGGCTACACCTTC.

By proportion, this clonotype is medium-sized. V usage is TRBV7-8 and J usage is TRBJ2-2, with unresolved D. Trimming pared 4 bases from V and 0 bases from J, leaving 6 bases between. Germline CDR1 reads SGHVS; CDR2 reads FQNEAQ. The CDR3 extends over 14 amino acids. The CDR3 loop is CASSSFTNTGELFF. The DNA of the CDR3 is TGTGCCAGCAGCTCCTTTACGAACACCGGGGAGCTGTTTTTT.

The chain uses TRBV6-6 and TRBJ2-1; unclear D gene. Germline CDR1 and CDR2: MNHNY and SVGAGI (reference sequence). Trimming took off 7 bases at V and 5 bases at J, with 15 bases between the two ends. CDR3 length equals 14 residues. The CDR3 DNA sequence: TGTGCCAGCAAGACTGAACTGGTCAACAATGAGCAGTTCTTC. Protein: CASKTELVNNEQFF.

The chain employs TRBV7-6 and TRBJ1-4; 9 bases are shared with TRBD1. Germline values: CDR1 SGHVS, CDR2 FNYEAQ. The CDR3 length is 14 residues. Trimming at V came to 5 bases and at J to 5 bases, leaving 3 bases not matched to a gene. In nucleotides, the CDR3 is TGTGCCAGCAGCCCCGGGACAGGGAATGAAAAACTGTTTTTT. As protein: CASSPGTGNEKLFF.

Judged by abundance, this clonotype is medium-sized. This CDR3 reads CASSSDRASGTLQFF. The CDR3 DNA is TGTGCCAGCAGCTCCGACAGGGCTAGCGGAACTTTGCAGTTCTTC. The chain uses TRBV11-1 and TRBJ2-1; D is possibly TRBD1 or TRBD2 (7 bases each). CDR3 size: 15 residues. Germline V lookup: CDR1 SGHAT, CDR2 FQDESV (reference sequence). V dropped 4 bases and J dropped 12 bases, with 22 bases sitting between them.

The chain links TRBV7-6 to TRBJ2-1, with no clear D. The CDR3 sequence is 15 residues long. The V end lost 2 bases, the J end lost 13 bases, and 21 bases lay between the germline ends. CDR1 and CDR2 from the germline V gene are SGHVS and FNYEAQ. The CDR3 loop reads CASSLLGDVSETQFF. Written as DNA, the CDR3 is TGTGCCAGCAGCTTACTAGGAGATGTTTCCGAGACCCAGTTCTTC.

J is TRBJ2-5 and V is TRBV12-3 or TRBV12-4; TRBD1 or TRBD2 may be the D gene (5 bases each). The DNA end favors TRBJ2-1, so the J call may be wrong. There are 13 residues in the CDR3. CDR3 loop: CASSPGPASEQFF. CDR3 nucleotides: TGTGCCAGCTCACCGGGACCAGCTTCTGAGCAGTTCTTC.

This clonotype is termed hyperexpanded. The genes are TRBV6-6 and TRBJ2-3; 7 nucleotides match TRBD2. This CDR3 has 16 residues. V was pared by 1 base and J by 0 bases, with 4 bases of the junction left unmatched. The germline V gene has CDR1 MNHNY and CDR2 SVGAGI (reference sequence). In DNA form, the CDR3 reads TGTGCCAGCAGTTACTTACGGGAGGCCAGCACAGATACGCAGTATTTT. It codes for CASSYLREASTDTQYF.

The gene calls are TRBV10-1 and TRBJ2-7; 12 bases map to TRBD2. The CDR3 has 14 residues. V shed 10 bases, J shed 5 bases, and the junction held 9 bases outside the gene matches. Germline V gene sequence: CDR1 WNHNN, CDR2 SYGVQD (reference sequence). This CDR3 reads CATHQTSGRNEQYF. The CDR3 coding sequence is TGCGCCACGCACCAGACTAGCGGGAGAAACGAGCAGTACTTC.

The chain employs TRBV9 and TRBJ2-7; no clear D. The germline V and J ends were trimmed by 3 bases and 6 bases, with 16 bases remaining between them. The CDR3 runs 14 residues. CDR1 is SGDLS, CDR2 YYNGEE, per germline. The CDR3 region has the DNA TGTGCCAGCAGCGCCGGATACGGCGGTCTCGAGCAGTACTTC. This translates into CASSAGYGGLEQYF.

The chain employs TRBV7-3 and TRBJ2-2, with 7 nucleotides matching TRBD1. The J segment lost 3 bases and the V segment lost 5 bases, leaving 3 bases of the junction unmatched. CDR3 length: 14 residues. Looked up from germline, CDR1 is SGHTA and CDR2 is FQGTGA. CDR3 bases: TGTGCCAGCAGCATGACAGGGTACACCGGGGAGCTGTTTTTT. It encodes CASSMTGYTGELFF.

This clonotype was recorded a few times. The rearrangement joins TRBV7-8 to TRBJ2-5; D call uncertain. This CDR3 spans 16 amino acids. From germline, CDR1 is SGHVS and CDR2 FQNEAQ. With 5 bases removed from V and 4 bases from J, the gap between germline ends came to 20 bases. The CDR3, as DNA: TGTGCCAGCAGCCCAGAGGTTATCAACAGAGGAGAGACCCAGTACTTC. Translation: CASSPEVINRGETQYF.

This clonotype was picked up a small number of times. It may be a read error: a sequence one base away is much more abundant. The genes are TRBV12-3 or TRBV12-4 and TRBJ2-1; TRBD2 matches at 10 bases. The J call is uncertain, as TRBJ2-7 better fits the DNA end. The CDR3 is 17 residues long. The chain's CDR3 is CATHGPPERGGYNEQYF. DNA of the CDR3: TGTGCCACCCATGGACCCCCGGAGCGGGGGGGTTACAATGAGCAGTACTTC.

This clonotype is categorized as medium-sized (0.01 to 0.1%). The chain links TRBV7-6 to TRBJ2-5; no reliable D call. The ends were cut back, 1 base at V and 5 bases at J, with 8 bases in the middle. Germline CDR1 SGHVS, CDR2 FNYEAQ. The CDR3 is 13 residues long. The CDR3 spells CASSLGVEETQYF. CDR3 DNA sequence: TGTGCCAGCAGCTTAGGAGTGGAGGAGACCCAGTACTTC.

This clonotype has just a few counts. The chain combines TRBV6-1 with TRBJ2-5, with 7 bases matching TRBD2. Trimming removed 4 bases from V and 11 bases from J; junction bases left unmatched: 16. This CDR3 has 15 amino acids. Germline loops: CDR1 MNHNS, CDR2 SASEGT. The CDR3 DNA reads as TGTGCCAGCAGTGCGCTAGCGGAATCCTACAATGAGCAGTACTTC. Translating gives CASSALAESYNEQYF.

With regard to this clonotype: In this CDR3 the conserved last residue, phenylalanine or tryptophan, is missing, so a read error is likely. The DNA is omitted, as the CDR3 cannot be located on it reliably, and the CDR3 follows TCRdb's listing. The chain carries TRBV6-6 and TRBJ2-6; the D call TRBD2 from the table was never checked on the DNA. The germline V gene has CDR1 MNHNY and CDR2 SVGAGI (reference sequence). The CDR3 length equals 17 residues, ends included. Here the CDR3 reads CASRGAGSSYNEQFFGP.

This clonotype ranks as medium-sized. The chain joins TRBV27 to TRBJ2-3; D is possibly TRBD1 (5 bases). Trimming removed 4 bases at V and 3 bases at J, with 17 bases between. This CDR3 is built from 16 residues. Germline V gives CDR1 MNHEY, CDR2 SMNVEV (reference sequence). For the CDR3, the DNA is TGTGCCAGCAGTTCCCAAAGGGCAGGGTCAACAGATACGCAGTATTTT. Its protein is CASSSQRAGSTDTQYF.

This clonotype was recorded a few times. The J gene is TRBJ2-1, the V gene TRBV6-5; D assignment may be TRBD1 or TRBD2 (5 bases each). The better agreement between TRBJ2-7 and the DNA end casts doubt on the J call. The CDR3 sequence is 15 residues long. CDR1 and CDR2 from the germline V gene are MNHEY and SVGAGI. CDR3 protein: CASSYVGALRNEQYF. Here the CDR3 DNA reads TGTGCCAGCAGTTACGTCGGGGCCCTTCGCAATGAGCAGTACTTC.

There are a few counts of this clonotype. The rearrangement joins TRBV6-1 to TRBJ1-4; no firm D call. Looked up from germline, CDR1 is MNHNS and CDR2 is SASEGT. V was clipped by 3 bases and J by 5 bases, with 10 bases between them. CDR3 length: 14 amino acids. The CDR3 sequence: CASSDYTENEKLFF. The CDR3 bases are TGTGCCAGCAGTGACTATACCGAGAATGAAAAACTGTTTTTT.

As DNA, the CDR3 is TGTGCCAGCAGTTACCGGGGGTTCGGAGATACGCAGTATTTT. Its translation: CASSYRGFGDTQYF. The chain links TRBV6-6 to TRBJ2-3; D is possibly TRBD2 (6 bases). This CDR3 spans 14 amino acids. The germline V and J ends were trimmed by 2 bases and 5 bases, with 11 bases remaining between them. Germline lookup yields CDR1 MNHNY and CDR2 SVGAGI (reference sequence).

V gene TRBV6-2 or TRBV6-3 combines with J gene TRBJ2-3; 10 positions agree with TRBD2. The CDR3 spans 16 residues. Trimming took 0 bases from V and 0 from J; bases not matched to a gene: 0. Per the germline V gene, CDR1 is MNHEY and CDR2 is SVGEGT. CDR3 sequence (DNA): TGTGCCAGCAGTTACTCGACTAGCGGGAGCACAGATACGCAGTATTTT. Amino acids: CASSYSTSGSTDTQYF.

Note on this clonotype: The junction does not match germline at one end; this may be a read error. Here the CDR3 DNA reads TGTGCCATAAGTGCGGGCAGGGGGCAAGAGACCCAGTACTTC. Protein sequence: CAISAGRGQETQYF. The chain uses TRBV10-3 and TRBJ2-5, with 7 bases identical to TRBD1. The CDR3 totals 14 residues. Germline assignment: CDR1 ENHRY and CDR2 SYGVKD.

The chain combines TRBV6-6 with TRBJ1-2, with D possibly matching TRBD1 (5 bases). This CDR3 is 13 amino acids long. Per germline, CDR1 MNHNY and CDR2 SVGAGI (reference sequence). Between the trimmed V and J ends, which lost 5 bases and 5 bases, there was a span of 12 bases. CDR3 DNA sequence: TGTGCCAGCAGTCCCGGGACCTGGTATGGCTACACCTTC. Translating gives CASSPGTWYGYTF.

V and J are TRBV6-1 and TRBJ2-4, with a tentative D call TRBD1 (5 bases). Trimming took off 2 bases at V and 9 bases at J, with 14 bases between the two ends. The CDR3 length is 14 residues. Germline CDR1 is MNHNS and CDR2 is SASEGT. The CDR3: CASSELDMMSIQYF. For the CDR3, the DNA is TGTGCCAGCAGTGAATTGGACATGATGAGCATTCAGTACTTC.

The CDR3 nucleotides are TGTGCCAGCAGTTCTCAGTACGAGCAGTTCTTC. Its translation: CASSSQYEQFF. The chain employs TRBV6-1 and TRBJ2-1; D not certain. The V gene's germline CDR1 is MNHNS and CDR2 SASEGT. This CDR3 is 11 amino acids long. The V gene lost 5 bases and the J gene lost 10 bases, with 9 bases spanning the gap.

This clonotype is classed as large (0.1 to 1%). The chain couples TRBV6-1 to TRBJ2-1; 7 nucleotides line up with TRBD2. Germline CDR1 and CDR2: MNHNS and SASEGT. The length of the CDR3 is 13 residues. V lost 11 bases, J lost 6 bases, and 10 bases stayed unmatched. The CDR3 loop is CAGGGFGFNEQFF. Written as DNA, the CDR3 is TGTGCCGGGGGGGGATTCGGGTTCAATGAGCAGTTCTTC.

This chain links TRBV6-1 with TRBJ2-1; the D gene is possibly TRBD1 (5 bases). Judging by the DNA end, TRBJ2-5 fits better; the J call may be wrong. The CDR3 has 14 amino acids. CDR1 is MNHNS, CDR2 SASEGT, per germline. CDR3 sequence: CASSALLPGETQYF. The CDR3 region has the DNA TGTGCCAGCAGTGCTTTACTCCCAGGGGAGACCCAGTACTTC.

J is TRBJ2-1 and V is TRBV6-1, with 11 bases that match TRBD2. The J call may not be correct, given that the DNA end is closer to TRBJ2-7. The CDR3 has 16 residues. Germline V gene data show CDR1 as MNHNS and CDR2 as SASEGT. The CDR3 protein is CASSLNPGLAAYEQYF. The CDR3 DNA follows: TGTGCCAGCAGTCTAAATCCGGGACTAGCGGCCTACGAGCAGTACTTC.